These T cell receptor beta chains were read from a single sample in a study of identical twins. Via MiXCR, TCRdb re-called the 5' RACE reads, giving one row per CDR3 protein. The data hold roughly 190,000 distinct CDR3 sequences, with approximately 15% observed a single time. These same data were also listed under a study on T cells expressing NK-cell markers.

The specimen was CD8+ T cells sorted from blood. The receptors were gathered from a woman between 18 and 29 years old in good health. Each CDR3 is given with its conserved first and last residue. The order of the fields is CDR3 protein, J gene, V gene.

CDR3: CASSLSNVLTF
J: TRBJ2-6
V: TRBV5-1

CDR3: CASTLPLTGTEAFF
J: TRBJ1-1
V: TRBV6-2/TRBV6-3

CDR3: CASSQDLRNTEAFF
J: TRBJ1-1
V: TRBV4-1

CDR3: CASSLGGTKAYEQYF
J: TRBJ2-7
V: TRBV7-6

CDR3: CASSDSSGGPNEQFF
J: TRBJ2-1
V: TRBV6-1

CDR3: CASSFLLGVGADTQYF
J: TRBJ2-3
V: TRBV27

CDR3: CAISDLGYGQNYGYTF
J: TRBJ1-2
V: TRBV10-3

CDR3: CASSQGALAGELFF
J: TRBJ2-2
V: TRBV6-4

CDR3: CASTHSGSPYNEQFF
J: TRBJ2-1
V: TRBV12-3/TRBV12-4

CDR3: CAWLAYNEQFF
J: TRBJ2-1
V: TRBV30

CDR3: CATSGDRSSYNEQFF
J: TRBJ2-1
V: TRBV15

CDR3: CASSRLAGDRYNEQFF
J: TRBJ2-1
V: TRBV6-1

CDR3: CAIRAGTGDSYEQYF
J: TRBJ2-7
V: TRBV10-3

CDR3: CASSSGWGLETQYF
J: TRBJ2-5
V: TRBV5-6

CDR3: CASSWQTENTEAFF
J: TRBJ1-1
V: TRBV7-9

CDR3: CASSLVTGRVDEQYF
J: TRBJ2-7
V: TRBV5-4